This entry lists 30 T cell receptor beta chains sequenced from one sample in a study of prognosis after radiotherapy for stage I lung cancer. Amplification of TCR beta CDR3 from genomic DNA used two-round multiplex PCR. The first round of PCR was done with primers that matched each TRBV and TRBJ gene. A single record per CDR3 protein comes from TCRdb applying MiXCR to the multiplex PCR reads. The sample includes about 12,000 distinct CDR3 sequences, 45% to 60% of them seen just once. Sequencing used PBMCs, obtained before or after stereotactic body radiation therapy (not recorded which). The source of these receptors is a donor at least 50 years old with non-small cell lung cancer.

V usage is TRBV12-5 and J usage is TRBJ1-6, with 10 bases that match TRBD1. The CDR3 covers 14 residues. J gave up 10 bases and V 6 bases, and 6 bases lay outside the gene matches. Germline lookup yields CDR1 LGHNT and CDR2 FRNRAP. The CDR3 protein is CASGETGGKSPLHF. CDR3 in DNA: TGTGCTAGTGGAGAGACAGGGGGCAAATCACCCCTCCACTTT.

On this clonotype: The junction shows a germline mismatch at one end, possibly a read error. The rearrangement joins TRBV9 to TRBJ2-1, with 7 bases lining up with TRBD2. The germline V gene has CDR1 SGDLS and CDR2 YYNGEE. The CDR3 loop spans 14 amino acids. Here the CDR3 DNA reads TGTGACAGCAGCGCAGGACTAGAGGCGGGTAAGAAGTTCTTC. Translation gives CDSSAGLEAGKKFF.

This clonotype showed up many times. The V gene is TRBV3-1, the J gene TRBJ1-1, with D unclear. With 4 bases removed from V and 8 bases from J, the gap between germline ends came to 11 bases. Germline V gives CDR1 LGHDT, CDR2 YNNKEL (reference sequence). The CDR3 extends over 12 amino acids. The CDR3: CASSREDVEAFF. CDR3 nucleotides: TGTGCCAGCAGCCGAGAGGACGTGGAAGCTTTCTTT. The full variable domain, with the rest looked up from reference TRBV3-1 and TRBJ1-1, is DTAVSQTPKYLVTQMGNDKSIKCEQNLGHDTMYWYKQDSKKFLKIMFSYNNKELIINETVPNRFSPKSPDKAHLNLHINSLELGDSAVYFCASSREDVEAFFGQGTRLTVV.

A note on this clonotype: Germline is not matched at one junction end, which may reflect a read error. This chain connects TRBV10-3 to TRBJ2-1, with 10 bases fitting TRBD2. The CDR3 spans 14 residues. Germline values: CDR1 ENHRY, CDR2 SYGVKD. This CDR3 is CAISQREGYNDQFF. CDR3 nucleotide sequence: TGTGCCATCAGCCAGCGGGAGGGTTACAATGATCAGTTCTTC.

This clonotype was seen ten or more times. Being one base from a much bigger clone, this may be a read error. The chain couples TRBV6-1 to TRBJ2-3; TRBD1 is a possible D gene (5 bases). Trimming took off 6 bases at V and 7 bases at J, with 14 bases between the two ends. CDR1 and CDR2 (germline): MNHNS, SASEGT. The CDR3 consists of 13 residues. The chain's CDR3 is CASRSGWTYTQYF. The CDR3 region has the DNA TGTGCCAGCAGGTCAGGGTGGACATATACGCAGTATTTT.

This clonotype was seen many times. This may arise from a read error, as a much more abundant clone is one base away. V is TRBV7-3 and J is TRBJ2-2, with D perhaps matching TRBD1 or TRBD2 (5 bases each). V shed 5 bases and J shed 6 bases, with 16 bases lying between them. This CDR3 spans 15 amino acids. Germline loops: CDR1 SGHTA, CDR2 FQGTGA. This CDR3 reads CASSPTKGSSGELFF. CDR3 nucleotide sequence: TGTGCCAGCAGCCCGACCAAGGGGAGCTCCGGGGAGCTGTTTTTT.

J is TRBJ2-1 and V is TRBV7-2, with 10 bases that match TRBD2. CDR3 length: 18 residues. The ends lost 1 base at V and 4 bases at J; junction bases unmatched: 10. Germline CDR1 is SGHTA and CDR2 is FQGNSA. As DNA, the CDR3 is TGTGCCAGCAGCTTAGTTGGGGGGCTAGCGGGAGCTTACAATGAGCAGTTCTTC. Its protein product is CASSLVGGLAGAYNEQFF.

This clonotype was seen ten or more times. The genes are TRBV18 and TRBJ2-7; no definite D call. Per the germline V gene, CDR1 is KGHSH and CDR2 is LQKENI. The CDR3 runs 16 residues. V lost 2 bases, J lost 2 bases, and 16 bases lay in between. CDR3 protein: CASSPSNRAIAYEQYF. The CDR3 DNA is TGTGCCAGCTCACCAAGTAACAGAGCCATAGCCTACGAGCAGTACTTC.

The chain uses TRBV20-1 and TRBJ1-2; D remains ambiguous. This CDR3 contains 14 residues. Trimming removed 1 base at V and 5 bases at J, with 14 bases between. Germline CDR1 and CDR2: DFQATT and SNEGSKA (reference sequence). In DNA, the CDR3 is TGCAGTGCTAGAGTTTCGGGGATCGGTTATGGCTACACCTTC. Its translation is CSARVSGIGYGYTF.

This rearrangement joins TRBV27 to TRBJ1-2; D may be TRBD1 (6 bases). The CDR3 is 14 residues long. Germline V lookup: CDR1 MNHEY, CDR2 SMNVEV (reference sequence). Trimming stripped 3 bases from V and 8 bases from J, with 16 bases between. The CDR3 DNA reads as TGTGCCAGCAGTTTCGGGGGCCAAAGTGGCGGCTACACCTTC. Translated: CASSFGGQSGGYTF.

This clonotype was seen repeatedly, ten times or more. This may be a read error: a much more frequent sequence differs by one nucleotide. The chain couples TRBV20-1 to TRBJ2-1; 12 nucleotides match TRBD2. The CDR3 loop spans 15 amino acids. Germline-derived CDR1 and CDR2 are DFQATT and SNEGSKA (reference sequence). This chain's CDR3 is CSASATSGSSNGELF. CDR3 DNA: TGCAGTGCTAGCGCGACTAGCGGGAGCTCCAACGGGGAGCTCTTC.

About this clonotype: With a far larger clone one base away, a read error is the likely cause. The CDR3 loop is CASSSSGGRETQYF. The CDR3 DNA follows: TGTGCCAGCAGCTCGAGTGGGGGCCGGGAGACCCAGTACTTC. The chain links TRBV7-3 to TRBJ2-1; perhaps TRBD1 as D (6 bases). Near its end, the DNA agrees better with TRBJ2-5, so the J call may be wrong. The CDR3 length is 14 residues. Germline lookup yields CDR1 SGHTA and CDR2 FQGTGA.

CDR3 coding DNA: TGTGCCTGGAGTGAGGCTAGCGGGAGCAATGAGCAGTTCTTC. Protein: CAWSEASGSNEQFF. The chain joins TRBV30 to TRBJ2-1; 10 bases match TRBD2. The CDR3 is 14 residues long. Germline trimming cut 1 base from V and 6 bases from J; bases unmatched to any gene: 3. Germline-derived CDR1 and CDR2 are GTSNPN and SVGIG (reference sequence).

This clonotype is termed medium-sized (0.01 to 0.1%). The DNA for the CDR3 is TGTGCCAGCAGTGAGCACAGGGGGCAGGGTTATGGCTACACCTTC. Its protein is CASSEHRGQGYGYTF. J is TRBJ1-2 and V is TRBV6-1; 9 nucleotides match TRBD1. Germline V lookup: CDR1 MNHNS, CDR2 SASEGT. J was trimmed by 5 bases and V by 3 bases; bases with no gene match: 7. The CDR3 spans 15 residues.

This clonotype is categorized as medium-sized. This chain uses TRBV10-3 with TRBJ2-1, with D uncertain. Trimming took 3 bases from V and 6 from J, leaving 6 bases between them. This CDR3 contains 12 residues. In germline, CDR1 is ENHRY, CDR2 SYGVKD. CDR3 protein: CAISEVVNEQFF. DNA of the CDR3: TGTGCCATCAGTGAAGTAGTCAATGAGCAGTTCTTC.

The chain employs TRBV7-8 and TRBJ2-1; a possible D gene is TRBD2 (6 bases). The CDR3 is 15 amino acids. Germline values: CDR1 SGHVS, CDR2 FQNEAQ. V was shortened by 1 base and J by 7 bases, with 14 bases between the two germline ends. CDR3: CASSLEVLALNEQFF. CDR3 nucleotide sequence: TGTGCCAGCAGCTTAGAGGTACTAGCTCTGAATGAGCAGTTCTTC. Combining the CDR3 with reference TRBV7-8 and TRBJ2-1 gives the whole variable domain GAGVSQSPRYKVAKRGQDVALRCDPISGHVSLFWYQQALGQGPEFLTYFQNEAQLDKSGLPSDRFFAERPEGSVSTLKIQRTQQEDSAVYLCASSLEVLALNEQFFGPGTRLTVL.

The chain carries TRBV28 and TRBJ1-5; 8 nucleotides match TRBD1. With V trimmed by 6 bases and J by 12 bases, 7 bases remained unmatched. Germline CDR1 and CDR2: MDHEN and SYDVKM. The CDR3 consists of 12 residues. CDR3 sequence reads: CASSLTGVSQHF. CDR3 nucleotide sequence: TGTGCCAGCAGCTTGACAGGGGTGAGCCAGCATTTT.

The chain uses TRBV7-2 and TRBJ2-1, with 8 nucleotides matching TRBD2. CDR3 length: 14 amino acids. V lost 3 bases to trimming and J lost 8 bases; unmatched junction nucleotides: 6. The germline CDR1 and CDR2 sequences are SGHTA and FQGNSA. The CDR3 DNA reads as TGTGCCAGCAGCTTCAACTCGGGGGGGTATGAGCAGTTCTTC. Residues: CASSFNSGGYEQFF.

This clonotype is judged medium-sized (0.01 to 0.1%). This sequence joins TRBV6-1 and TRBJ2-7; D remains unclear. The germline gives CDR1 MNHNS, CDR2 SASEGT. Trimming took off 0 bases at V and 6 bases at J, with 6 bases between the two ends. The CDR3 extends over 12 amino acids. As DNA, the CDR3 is TGTGCCAGCAGTGAAGCTCAGCGCGAGCAGTACTTC. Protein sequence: CASSEAQREQYF.

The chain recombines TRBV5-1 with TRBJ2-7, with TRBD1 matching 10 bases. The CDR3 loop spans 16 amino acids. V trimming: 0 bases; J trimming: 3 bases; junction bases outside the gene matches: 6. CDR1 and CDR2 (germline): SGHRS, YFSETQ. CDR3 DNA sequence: TGCGCCAGCAGCTTGGACGGGACAGGGGCCAGCTACGAGCAGTACTTC. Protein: CASSLDGTGASYEQYF.

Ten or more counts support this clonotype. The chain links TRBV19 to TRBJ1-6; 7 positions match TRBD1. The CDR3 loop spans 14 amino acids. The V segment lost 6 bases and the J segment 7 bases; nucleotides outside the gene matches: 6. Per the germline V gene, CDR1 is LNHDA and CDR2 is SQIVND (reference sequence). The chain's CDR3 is CASSGDSWNSPLHF. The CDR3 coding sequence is TGTGCCAGTAGCGGGGACAGTTGGAATTCACCCCTCCACTTT. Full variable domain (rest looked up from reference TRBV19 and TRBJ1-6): DGGITQSPKYLFRKEGQNVTLSCEQNLNHDAMYWYRQDPGQGLRLIYYSQIVNDFQKGDIAEGYSVSREKKESFPLTVTSAQKNPTAFYLCASSGDSWNSPLHFGNGTRLTVT.

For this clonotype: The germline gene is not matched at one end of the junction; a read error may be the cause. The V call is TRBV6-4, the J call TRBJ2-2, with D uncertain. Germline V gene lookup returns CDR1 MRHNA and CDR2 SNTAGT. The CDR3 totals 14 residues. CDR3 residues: CASSLQKGTWDLLF. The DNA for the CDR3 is TGTGCCAGCAGCCTCCAAAAAGGAACCTGGGATCTGCTTTTT.

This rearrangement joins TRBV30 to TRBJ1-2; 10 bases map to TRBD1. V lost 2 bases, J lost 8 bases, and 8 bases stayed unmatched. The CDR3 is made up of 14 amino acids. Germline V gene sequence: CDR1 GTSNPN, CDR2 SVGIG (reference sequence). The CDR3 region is CAWSRDRGANGYTF. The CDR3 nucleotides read TGTGCCTGGAGTAGGGACAGGGGCGCTAACGGCTACACCTTC.

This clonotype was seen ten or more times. CDR3 sequence (DNA): TGCGCCAGCAGCCCCGATCCCACAGATACGCAGTATTTT. It encodes CASSPDPTDTQYF. J is TRBJ2-3 and V is TRBV5-1; D ambiguous. Germline CDR1 and CDR2: SGHRS and YFSETQ. The CDR3 runs 13 residues. Between the trimmed V and J ends, which lost 4 bases and 2 bases, there was a span of 8 bases.

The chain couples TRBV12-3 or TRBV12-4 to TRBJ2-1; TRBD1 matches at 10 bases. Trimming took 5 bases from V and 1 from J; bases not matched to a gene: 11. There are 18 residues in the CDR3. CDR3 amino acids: CASSTGTGVLISYNEQFF. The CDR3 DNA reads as TGTGCCAGCAGTACCGGGACAGGGGTCCTTATTTCCTACAATGAGCAGTTCTTC.

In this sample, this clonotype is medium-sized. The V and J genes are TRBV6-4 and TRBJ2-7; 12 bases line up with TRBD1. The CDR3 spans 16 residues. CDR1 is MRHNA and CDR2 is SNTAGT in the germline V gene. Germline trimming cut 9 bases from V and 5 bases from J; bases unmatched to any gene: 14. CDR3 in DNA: TGTGCCAGTGAGAACGCCCGGGACAGGGGGCACCACGAGCAGTACTTC. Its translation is CASENARDRGHHEQYF.

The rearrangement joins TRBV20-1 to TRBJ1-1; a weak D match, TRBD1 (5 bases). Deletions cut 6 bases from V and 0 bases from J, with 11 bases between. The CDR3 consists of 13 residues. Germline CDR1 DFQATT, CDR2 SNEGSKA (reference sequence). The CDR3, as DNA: TGCAGTGCCTGGACGGACATGAACACTGAAGCTTTCTTT. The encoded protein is CSAWTDMNTEAFF.

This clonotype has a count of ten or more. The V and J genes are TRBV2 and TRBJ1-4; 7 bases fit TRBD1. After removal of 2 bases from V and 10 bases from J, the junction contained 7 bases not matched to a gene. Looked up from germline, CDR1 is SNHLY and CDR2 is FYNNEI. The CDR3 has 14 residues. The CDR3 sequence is CASSENLDRAKLFF. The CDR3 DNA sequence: TGTGCCAGCAGTGAAAACCTTGACAGGGCAAAACTGTTTTTT.

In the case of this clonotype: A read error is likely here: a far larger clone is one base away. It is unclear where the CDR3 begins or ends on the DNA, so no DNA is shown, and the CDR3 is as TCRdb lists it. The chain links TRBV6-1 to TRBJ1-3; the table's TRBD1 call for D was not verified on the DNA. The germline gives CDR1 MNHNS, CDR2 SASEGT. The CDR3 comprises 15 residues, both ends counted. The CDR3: CASILGGRFGNTIYF.

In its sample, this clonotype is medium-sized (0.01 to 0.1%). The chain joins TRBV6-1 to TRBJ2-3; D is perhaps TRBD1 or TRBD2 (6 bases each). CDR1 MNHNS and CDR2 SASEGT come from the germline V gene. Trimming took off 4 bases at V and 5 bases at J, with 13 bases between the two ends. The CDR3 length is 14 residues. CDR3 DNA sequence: TGTGCCAGCAGTGTTGGGGGGCCCGGAGATACGCAGTATTTT. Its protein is CASSVGGPGDTQYF.